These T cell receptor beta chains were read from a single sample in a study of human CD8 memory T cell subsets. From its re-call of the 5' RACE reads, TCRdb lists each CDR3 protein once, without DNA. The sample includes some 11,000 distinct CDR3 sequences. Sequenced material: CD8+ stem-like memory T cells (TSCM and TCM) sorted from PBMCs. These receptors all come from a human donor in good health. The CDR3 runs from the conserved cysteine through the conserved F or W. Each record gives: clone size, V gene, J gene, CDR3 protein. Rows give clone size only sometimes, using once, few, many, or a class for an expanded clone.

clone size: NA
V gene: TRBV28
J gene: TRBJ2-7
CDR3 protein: CASRRDNAYYEQYF

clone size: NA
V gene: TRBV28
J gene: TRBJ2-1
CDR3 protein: CASSTTGNEQFF

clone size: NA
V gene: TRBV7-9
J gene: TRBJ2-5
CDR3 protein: CASSEAEGGRNQETQYF

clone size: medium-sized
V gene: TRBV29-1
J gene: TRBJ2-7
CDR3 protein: CSVEDTGNYEQYF

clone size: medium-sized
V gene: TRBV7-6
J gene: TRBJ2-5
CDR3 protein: CASSRVAGGQETQYF

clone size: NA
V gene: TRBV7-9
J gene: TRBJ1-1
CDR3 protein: CASSLALGGVRAENTEAFF

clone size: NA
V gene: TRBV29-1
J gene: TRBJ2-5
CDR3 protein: CSVRDRGMETQYF

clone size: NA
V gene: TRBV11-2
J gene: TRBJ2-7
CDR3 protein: CASTLAGTGSYEQYF

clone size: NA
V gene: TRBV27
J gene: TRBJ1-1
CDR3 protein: CASSSNTEAFF

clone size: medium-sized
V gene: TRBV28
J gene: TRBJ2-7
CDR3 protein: CASSLRLGQGLTSGYEQYF

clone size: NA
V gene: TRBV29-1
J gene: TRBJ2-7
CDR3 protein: CSVFGGGLSYEQYF

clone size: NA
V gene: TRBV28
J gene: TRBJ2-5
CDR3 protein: CAESDVVGETQYF

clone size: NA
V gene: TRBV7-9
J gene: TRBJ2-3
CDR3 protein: CASSPRTGGTDTQYF

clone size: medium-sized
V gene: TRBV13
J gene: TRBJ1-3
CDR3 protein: CASSSRRTGVANTIYF

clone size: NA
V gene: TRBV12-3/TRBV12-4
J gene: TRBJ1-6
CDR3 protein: CASSLDSHDNSPLHF

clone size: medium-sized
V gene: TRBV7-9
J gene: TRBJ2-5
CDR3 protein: CASSFSRTGFWETQYF

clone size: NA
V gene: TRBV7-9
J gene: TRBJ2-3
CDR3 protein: CASRAPLAGSTDTQYF